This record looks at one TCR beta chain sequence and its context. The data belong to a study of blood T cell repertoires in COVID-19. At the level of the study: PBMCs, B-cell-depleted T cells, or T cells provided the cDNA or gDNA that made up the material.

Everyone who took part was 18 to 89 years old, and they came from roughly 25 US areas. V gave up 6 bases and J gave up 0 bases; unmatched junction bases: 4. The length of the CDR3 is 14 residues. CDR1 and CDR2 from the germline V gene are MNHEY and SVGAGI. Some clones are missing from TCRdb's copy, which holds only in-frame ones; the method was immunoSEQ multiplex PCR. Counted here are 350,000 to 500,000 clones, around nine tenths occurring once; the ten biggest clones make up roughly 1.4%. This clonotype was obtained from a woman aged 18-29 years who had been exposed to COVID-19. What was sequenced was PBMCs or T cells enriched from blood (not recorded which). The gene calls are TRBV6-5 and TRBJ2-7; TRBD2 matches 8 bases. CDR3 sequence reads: CASRTSGNSYEQYF. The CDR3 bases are TGTGCCAGCAGAACTAGCGGAAACTCCTACGAGCAGTACTTC.